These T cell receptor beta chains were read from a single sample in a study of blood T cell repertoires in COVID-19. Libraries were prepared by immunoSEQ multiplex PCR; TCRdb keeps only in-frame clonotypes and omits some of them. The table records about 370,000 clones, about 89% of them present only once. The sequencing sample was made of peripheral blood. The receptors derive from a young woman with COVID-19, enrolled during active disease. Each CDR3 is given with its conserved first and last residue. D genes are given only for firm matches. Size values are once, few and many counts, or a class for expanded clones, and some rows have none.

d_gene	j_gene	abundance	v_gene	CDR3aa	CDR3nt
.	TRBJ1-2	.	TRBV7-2	CASSLDKNYGYTF	TGTGCCAGCAGCTTAGACAAGAACTATGGCTACACCTTC
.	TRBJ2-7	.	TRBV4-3	CASSQGTGISYEQYF	TGCGCCAGCAGCCAAGGAACAGGGATTTCCTACGAGCAGTACTTC
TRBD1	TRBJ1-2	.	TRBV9	CASSRPTGAYGYTF	TGTGCCAGCAGCCGGCCGACAGGGGCTTATGGCTACACCTTC
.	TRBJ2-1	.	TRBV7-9	CASSPDMSSVGQFF	TGTGCCAGCAGCCCTGACATGAGCTCGGTAGGGCAGTTCTTC
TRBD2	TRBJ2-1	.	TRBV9	CASSPRDTGTTIYNEQFF	TGTGCCAGCAGCCCGCGAGATACGGGGACTACCATCTACAATGAGCAGTTCTTC
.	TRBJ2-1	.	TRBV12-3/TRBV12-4	CATRGLHNEQFF	TGTGCCACGCGTGGGCTTCACAATGAGCAGTTCTTC
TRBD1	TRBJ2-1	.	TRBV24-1	CATSDQRGQSSYNEQFF	TGTGCCACCAGTGACCAGAGGGGACAGAGCTCCTACAATGAGCAGTTCTTC
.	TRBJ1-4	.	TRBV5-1	CASSRDGGAEEKLFF	TGCGCCAGCAGCCGGGATGGGGGGGCAGAGGAAAAACTGTTTTTT
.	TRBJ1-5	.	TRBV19	CASSTEAPRPQHF	TGTGCCAGTAGTACAGAGGCACCCAGGCCCCAGCATTTT
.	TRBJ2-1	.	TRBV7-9	CASIGTGNNEQFF	TGTGCCAGCATCGGGACTGGAAACAATGAGCAGTTCTTC
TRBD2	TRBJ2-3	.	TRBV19	CASSIVLLAGGPTDTQYF	TGTGCCAGTAGTATAGTTCTGCTAGCGGGGGGACCCACAGATACGCAGTATTTT
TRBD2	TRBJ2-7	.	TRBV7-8	CASSSTGGPPYEQYF	TGTGCCAGCAGCTCAACGGGGGGGCCCCCCTACGAGCAGTACTTC
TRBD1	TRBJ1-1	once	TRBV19	CASSIDRWTGYTEAFF	TGTGCCAGTAGTATAGATCGATGGACAGGGTACACTGAAGCTTTCTTT
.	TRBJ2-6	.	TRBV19	CASSIGPGAGANVLTF	TGTGCCAGTAGTATAGGCCCGGGGGCTGGGGCCAACGTCCTGACTTTC
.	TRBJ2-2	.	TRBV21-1	CASSKSTMDRVNTGELFF	TGTGCCAGCAGCAAATCCACGATGGACAGGGTTAACACCGGGGAGCTGTTTTTT
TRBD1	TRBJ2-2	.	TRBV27	CASRGQARWVGELFF	TGTGCCAGCAGAGGACAGGCCCGATGGGTCGGGGAGCTGTTTTTT
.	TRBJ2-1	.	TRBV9	CASSPDSYNEQFF	TGTGCCAGCAGCCCCGACTCATACAATGAGCAGTTCTTC
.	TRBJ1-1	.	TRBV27	CASSLSRRRTEAFF	TGTGCCAGCAGTTTATCGCGGCGGCGGACTGAAGCTTTCTTT
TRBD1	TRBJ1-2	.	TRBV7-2	CASSFPRDRGPFDGYTF	TGTGCCAGCAGCTTTCCCAGGGACAGGGGCCCGTTTGACGGCTACACCTTC
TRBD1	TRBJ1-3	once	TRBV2	CASTTGAGNTIYF	TGTGCCAGCACCACAGGGGCTGGAAACACCATATATTTT
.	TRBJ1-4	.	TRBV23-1	CASSQSREGTLFF	TGCGCCAGCAGTCAATCGAGGGAGGGGACACTGTTTTTT
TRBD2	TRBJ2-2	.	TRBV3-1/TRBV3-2	CASSQEGLAENTGELFF	TGTGCCAGCAGCCAAGAGGGACTAGCGGAAAACACCGGGGAGCTGTTTTTT
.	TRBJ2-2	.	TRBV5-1	CASSLVDSDAGELFF	TGCGCCAGCAGCTTGGTCGACAGCGATGCCGGGGAGCTGTTTTTT
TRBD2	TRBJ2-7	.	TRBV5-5	CASSQLAGAFYEQYF	TGTGCCAGCAGCCAACTAGCGGGGGCCTTCTACGAGCAGTACTTC
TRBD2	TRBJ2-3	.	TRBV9	CASSLGPGGAGGSDTQYF	TGTGCCAGCAGCTTAGGGCCCGGTGGAGCGGGAGGCTCAGATACGCAGTATTTT
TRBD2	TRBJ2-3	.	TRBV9	CASSVGGSGGYTDTQYF	TGTGCCAGCAGCGTAGGAGGTAGCGGGGGATACACAGATACGCAGTATTTT
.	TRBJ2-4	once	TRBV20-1	CSASGVETVNIQYF	TGCAGTGCTAGTGGTGTTGAGACAGTAAACATTCAGTACTTC
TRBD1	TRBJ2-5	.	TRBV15	CATSRDWAGGFQETQYF	TGTGCCACCAGCAGAGATTGGGCAGGGGGTTTCCAAGAGACCCAGTACTTC
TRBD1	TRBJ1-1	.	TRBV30	CAWSADRGEAFF	TGTGCCTGGAGTGCGGACAGGGGTGAAGCTTTCTTT
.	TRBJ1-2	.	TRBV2	CASSVQANYGYTF	TGTGCCAGCAGCGTACAGGCGAACTATGGCTACACCTTC
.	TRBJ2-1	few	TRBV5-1	CASSLGTSKVNEQFF	TGCGCCAGCAGCTTGGGTACTAGCAAAGTCAATGAGCAGTTCTTC
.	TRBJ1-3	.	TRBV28	CASSPGPQGGNTIYF	TGTGCCAGCAGTCCAGGGCCCCAGGGAGGAAACACCATATATTTT
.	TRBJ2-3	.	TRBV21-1	CASSNARQGFYTSTDTQYF	TGTGCCAGCAGCAATGCGAGACAGGGGTTTTACACTAGCACAGATACGCAGTATTTT
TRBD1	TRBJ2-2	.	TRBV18	CASSPRVTGVSGELFF	TGTGCCAGCTCACCACGGGTGACAGGGGTATCCGGGGAGCTGTTTTTT
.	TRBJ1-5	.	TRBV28	CASRPEVWSQPQHF	TGTGCCAGCAGACCAGAGGTATGGTCCCAGCCCCAGCATTTT
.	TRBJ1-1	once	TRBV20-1	CSAEKEAEAFF	TGCAGTGCTGAGAAAGAGGCTGAAGCTTTCTTT
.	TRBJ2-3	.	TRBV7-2	CASSLGGGATTDTQYF	TGTGCCAGCAGCTTAGGAGGTGGGGCAACTACAGATACGCAGTATTTT
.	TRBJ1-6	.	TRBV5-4	CASSLADATDFNSPLHF	TGTGCCAGCAGCTTGGCCGATGCGACTGATTTTAATTCACCCCTCCACTTT
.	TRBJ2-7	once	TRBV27	CASSFAVTYEQYF	TGTGCCAGCAGTTTCGCGGTTACCTACGAGCAGTACTTC
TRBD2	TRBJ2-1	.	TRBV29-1	CSLFSGSDNEQFF	TGCAGCTTGTTTAGCGGGAGTGACAATGAGCAGTTCTTC
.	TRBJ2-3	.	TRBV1	CTSSQDREGRSDTQYF	TGCACCAGCAGCCAAGACCGGGAGGGGAGGTCAGATACGCAGTATTTT
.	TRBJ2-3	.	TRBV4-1	CASSRPLRNNTQYF	TGCGCCAGCAGCAGACCCTTGAGGAACAATACGCAGTATTTT
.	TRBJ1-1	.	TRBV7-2	CASSLAGQVDTEAFF	TGTGCCAGCAGCTTAGCAGGCCAGGTAGACACTGAAGCTTTCTTT
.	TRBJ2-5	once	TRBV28	CASSRIAGETQYF	TGTGCCAGCAGTAGGATAGCAGGGGAGACCCAGTACTTC
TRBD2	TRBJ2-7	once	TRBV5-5	CASSLASTSFHEQYF	TGTGCCAGCAGCTTGGCCTCGACTAGCTTCCACGAGCAGTACTTC
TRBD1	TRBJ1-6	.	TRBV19	CASSTTLGQGGLSPLHF	TGTGCCAGTAGTACCACCCTCGGACAGGGGGGTCTTTCACCCCTCCACTTT
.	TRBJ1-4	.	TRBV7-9	CASSPRGPGLREKLFF	TGTGCCAGCAGCCCCAGGGGTCCCGGTTTGAGGGAAAAACTGTTTTTT
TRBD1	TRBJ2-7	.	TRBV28	CASSSAGTDSYEQYF	TGTGCCAGCAGTTCCGCCGGGACAGATTCCTACGAGCAGTACTTC
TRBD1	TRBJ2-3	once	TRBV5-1	CASSPSRDRDHLVKPSTDTQYF	TGCGCCAGCAGCCCGTCCCGGGACAGGGACCACCTGGTCAAGCCTAGCACAGATACGCAGTATTTT
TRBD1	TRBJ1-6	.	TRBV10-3	CAISEQQGGTNSPLHF	TGTGCCATCAGTGAGCAGCAGGGGGGTACTAATTCACCCCTCCACTTT
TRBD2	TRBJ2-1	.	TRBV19	CASSMGLAGGSSYNEQFF	TGTGCCAGTAGTATGGGACTAGCGGGAGGGAGCTCCTACAATGAGCAGTTCTTC
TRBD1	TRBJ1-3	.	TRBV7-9	CASSLGQNSGNTIYF	TGTGCCAGCAGCTTGGGACAGAACTCTGGAAACACCATATATTTT
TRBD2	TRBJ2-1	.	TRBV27	CASSSPSSGRSYNEQFF	TGTGCCAGCAGTTCCCCCAGCAGCGGGAGGTCCTACAATGAGCAGTTCTTC
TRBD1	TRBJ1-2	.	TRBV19	CASSIRYPGQDGYTF	TGTGCCAGTAGTATCCGCTATCCGGGACAGGATGGCTACACCTTC
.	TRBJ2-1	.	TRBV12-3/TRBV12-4	CASSPGYNEQFF	TGTGCCAGCAGTCCCGGTTACAATGAGCAGTTCTTC